These 3 T cell receptor beta chains share one sample of origin, sequenced in a study of blood T cell repertoires in COVID-19. Clones were sequenced by immunoSEQ multiplex PCR, and TCRdb holds only the in-frame ones, with some missing. In the table there are about 120,000 clones, 85% of which are singletons. The sequencing sample was made of peripheral blood. Receptor source: an elderly man with acute or convalescent COVID-19.

Only a few counts were recorded for this clone. The V call is TRBV30, the J call TRBJ1-1, with 8 bases lining up with TRBD1. The V gene's germline CDR1 is GTSNPN and CDR2 SVGIG (reference sequence). The CDR3 is 13 amino acids. Losses at the gene ends were 1 base for V and 7 bases for J; bases not matched to a gene: 5. The CDR3 coding sequence is TGTGCCTGGAGTGCCGGACAGGGAATTGAAGCTTTCTTT. This gives the protein CAWSAGQGIEAFF.

The rearrangement links TRBV10-1 to TRBJ2-3; D uncertain. Germline CDR1 reads WNHNN; CDR2 reads SYGVQD (reference sequence). Trimming left V 6 bases short and J 1 base short, with 8 bases between. The CDR3 is 13 residues long. The chain's CDR3 is CASSGGGTDTQYF. In DNA, the CDR3 is TGCGCCAGCAGCGGCGGTGGCACAGATACGCAGTATTTT.

The chain has TRBV6-5 and TRBJ2-2; D not certain. Trimming cost V 7 bases and J 1 base, with 7 bases left between them. Germline V gives CDR1 MNHEY, CDR2 SVGAGI. The CDR3 spans 13 residues. CDR3 loop: CASNRWNTGELFF. CDR3 DNA sequence: TGTGCCAGCAATCGTTGGAACACCGGGGAGCTGTTTTTT.